Below, 12 T cell receptor beta chains from the same sample are listed, as sequenced in a study of blood T cell repertoires in COVID-19. The protocol was immunoSEQ multiplex PCR, while the TCRdb copy is restricted to in-frame clones and leaves out a portion. The profile shows around 140,000 clones, roughly four fifths of them singletons. The material sequenced was peripheral blood. Every receptor here comes from a human donor with acute or convalescent COVID-19. The donor label of this sample is uncertain.

This clone occurred a few times. The chain joins TRBV27 to TRBJ2-5; 7 bases map to TRBD1. V lost 2 bases to trimming and J lost 2 bases; unmatched junction nucleotides: 2. CDR1 is MNHEY, CDR2 SMNVEV, per germline (reference sequence). The CDR3 totals 14 residues. The CDR3: CASSLARGQETQYF. The DNA for the CDR3 is TGTGCCAGCAGTTTAGCCAGGGGGCAAGAGACCCAGTACTTC.

This clone was counted between two and nine times. This chain uses TRBV7-2 with TRBJ1-3; 8 bases agree with TRBD1. CDR3 length equals 18 residues. In germline, CDR1 is SGHTA, CDR2 FQGNSA. J gave up 0 bases and V 5 bases, and 12 bases lay outside the gene matches. For the CDR3, the DNA is TGTGCCAGCAGCGAAAACTACCGGGACAGGAGCTCTGGAAACACCATATATTTT. This translates into CASSENYRDRSSGNTIYF.

The rearrangement uses TRBV3-1 (or the pseudogene TRBV3-2) and TRBJ2-5; D is unclear. The V and J ends lost 6 bases and 4 bases respectively, with 18 bases between them. The CDR3 is 15 residues long. CDR1 and CDR2 (germline): LGHDT, YNNKEL (reference sequence). CDR3 nucleotides: TGTGCCAGCAGACAGAATTCCTTAACGTCAGAGACCCAGTACTTC. Protein: CASRQNSLTSETQYF.

This sequence joins TRBV12-3 or TRBV12-4 and TRBJ1-1; D not certain. The V end lost 3 bases, the J end lost 8 bases, and 13 bases lay between the germline ends. The CDR3 spans 13 residues. The DNA of the CDR3 is TGTGCCAGCAGTTTCGAGAGGAAGTCCGAAGCTTTCTTT. Its translation: CASSFERKSEAFF.

This chain connects TRBV25-1 to TRBJ1-2; TRBD1 matches at 11 bases. The CDR3 is made up of 16 amino acids. CDR1 MGHDK and CDR2 SYGVNS come from the germline V gene. V was pared by 4 bases and J by 6 bases, with 10 bases of the junction left unmatched. CDR3 protein: CASSGNYGQGADGYTF. CDR3 sequence (DNA): TGTGCCAGCAGTGGGAATTATGGACAGGGGGCGGATGGCTACACCTTC.

The CDR3 sequence: CASSSPGVYNEQFF. The CDR3 nucleotides are TGTGCCAGCAGCTCCCCCGGAGTCTACAATGAGCAGTTCTTC. This rearrangement joins TRBV11-3 to TRBJ2-1, with D unresolved. This CDR3 has 14 residues. The germline CDR1 and CDR2 sequences are SGHNT and YENEEA. V dropped 4 bases and J dropped 3 bases, with 10 bases sitting between them.

V is TRBV15 and J is TRBJ2-5; D unresolved. Looked up from germline, CDR1 is LNHNV and CDR2 is YYDKDF (reference sequence). The CDR3 is 16 residues long. V shed 0 bases and J shed 3 bases, with 14 bases lying between them. This CDR3 is CATSRDYRNDKETQYF. As DNA, the CDR3 is TGTGCCACCAGCAGAGATTACCGGAACGACAAAGAGACCCAGTACTTC.

The chain couples TRBV7-3 to TRBJ2-7; D not resolved. This CDR3 spans 13 amino acids. V was clipped by 2 bases and J by 1 base, with 6 bases between them. Germline CDR1 is SGHTA and CDR2 is FQGTGA. The CDR3 nucleotides are TGTGCCAGCAGCTTAGTCCGGTCCTACGAGCAGTACTTC. It encodes CASSLVRSYEQYF.

The chain couples TRBV27 to TRBJ1-3; D gene unclear. The germline CDR1 and CDR2 sequences are MNHEY and SMNVEV (reference sequence). V lost 2 bases to trimming and J lost 2 bases, with 7 bases between them. The CDR3 is made up of 14 amino acids. The CDR3 DNA follows: TGTGCCAGCAGTTTAAAGCCGACTGGAAACACCATATATTTT. Protein product: CASSLKPTGNTIYF.

This clone appeared a single time. V usage is TRBV2 and J usage is TRBJ1-1; D unresolved. In germline, CDR1 is SNHLY, CDR2 FYNNEI. The CDR3 contains 12 residues. The V gene lost 7 bases and the J gene lost 5 bases, with 11 bases spanning the gap. The CDR3 nucleotides read TGTGCCAGCATTAAAACTATAACTGAAGCTTTCTTT. Translated, it gives CASIKTITEAFF.

V gene TRBV2 combines with J gene TRBJ2-2; 7 nucleotides align to TRBD1. Looked up from germline, CDR1 is SNHLY and CDR2 is FYNNEI. The CDR3 extends over 14 amino acids. Trimming cost V 6 bases and J 9 bases; bases outside gene matches: 10. The CDR3 DNA sequence: TGTGCCAGCAGCCCAGGGACAGCGAACAGGGAGCTGTTTTTT. Translated: CASSPGTANRELFF.

In DNA, the CDR3 is TGTGCCAGCAGCTCGGACAGGTCATACTATCAGCCCCAGCATTTT. It codes for CASSSDRSYYQPQHF. The chain employs TRBV7-2 and TRBJ1-5, with 7 positions matching TRBD1. Germline-derived CDR1 and CDR2 are SGHTA and FQGNSA. V gave up 4 bases and J gave up 5 bases; unmatched junction bases: 8. The CDR3 extends over 15 amino acids.